This TCR beta chain emerged from a study of T cells expressing NK-cell markers. Overall study: Each TCR beta repertoire originated in sorted T cells that were CD3+CD56+NKG2C+, CD3+CD56+NKG2C- or CD3+CD56-NKG2C+. Among eight sequenced donors, seven carried HCMV seropositivity while one was seronegative.

UMIs were included in TCR beta cDNA generated by 5'RACE template switching. TCRdb re-called the 5' RACE reads and catalogs CDR3 proteins one per entry, DNA excluded. Recorded here are about 550,000 distinct CDR3 sequences; the top ten clones represent under 4.5%. Germline lookup yields CDR1 SQVTM and CDR2 ANQGSEA. The CDR3 extends over 13 amino acids. The chain uses TRBV29-1 and TRBJ2-2; lacking DNA, the TRBD2 call made by TCRdb goes unchecked. The receptor comes from a man aged 18 to 30 in good health. The sample taken for sequencing was blood T cells: a sorted CD56 or NKG2C T cell subset, CD4+ or CD8+ T cells, or bulk PBMC T cells (not recorded which). CDR3 sequence reads: CSATGTRAGELFF.